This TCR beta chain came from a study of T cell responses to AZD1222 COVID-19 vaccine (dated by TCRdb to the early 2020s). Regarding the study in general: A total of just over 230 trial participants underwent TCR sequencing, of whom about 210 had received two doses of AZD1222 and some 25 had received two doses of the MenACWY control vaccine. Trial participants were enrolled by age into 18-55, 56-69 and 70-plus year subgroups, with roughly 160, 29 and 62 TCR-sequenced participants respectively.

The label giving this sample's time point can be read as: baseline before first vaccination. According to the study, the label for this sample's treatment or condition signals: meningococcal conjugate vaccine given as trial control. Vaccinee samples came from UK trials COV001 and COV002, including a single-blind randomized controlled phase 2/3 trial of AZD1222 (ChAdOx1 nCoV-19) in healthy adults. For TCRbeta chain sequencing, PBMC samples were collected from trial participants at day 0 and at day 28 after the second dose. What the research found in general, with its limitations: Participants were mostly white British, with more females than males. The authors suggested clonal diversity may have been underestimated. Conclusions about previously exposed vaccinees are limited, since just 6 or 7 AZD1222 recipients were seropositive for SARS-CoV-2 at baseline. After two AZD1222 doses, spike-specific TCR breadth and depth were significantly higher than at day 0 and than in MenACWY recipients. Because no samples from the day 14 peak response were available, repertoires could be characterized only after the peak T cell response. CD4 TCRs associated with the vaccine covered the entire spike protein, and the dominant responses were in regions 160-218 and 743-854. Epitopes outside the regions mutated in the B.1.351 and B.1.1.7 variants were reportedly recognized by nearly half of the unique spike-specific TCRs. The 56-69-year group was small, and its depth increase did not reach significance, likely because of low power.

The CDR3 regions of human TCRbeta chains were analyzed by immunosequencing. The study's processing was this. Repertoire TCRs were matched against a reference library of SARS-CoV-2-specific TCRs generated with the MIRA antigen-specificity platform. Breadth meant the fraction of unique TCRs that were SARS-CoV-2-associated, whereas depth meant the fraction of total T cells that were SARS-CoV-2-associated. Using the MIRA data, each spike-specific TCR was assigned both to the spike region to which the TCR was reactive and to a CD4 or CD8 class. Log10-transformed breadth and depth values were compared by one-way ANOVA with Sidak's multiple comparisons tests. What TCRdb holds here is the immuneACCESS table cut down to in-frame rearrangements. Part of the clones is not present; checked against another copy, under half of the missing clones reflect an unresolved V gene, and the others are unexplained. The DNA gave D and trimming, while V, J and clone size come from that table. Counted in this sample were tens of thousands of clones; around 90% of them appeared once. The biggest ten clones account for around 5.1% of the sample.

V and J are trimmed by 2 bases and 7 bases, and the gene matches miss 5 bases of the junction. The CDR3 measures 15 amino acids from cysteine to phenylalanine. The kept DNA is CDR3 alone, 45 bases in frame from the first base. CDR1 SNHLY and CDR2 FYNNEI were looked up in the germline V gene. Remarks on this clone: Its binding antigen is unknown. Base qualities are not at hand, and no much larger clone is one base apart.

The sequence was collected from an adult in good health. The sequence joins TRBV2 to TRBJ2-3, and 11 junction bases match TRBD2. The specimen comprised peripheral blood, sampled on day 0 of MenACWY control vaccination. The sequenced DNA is TGTGCCAGCAGTGAAAGTAGCGGGGGGGGATATACGCAGTATTTT. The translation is CASSESSGGGYTQYF.